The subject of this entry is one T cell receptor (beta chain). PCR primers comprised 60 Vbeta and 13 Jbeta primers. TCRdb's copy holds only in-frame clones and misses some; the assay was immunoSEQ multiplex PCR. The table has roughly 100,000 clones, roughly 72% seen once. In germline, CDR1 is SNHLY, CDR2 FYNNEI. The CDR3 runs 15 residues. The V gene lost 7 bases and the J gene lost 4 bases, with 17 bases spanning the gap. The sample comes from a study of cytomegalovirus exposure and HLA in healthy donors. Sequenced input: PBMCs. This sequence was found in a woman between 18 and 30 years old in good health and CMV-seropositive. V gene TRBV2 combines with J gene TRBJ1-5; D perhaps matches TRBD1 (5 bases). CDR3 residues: CASTAGGVRNQPQHF. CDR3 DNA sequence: TGTGCCAGCACCGCCGGAGGGGTAAGAAATCAGCCCCAGCATTTT.